This T cell receptor (beta chain) derives from a study of blood T cell repertoires in COVID-19. Study context: T cells, B-cell-depleted T cells, or PBMCs supplied cDNA or gDNA.

Germline values: CDR1 SQVTM, CDR2 ANQGSEA. CDR3 size: 13 residues. The V gene lost 2 bases and the J gene lost 2 bases, with 8 bases spanning the gap. The authors' processing: Reference gene primer amplification gave estimated nucleated cell counts. Sequencing used immunoSEQ multiplex PCR; TCRdb keeps in-frame clones, though not all of them. V, J and clone size were drawn from that table, and D and trimming were deduced from the DNA. The sample shows 55,000 to 85,000 clones, 88% of them seen only once. The V call is TRBV29-1, the J call TRBJ2-3, with D possibly matching TRBD2 (5 bases). The TCR originated in a human donor in a cohort sampled during active COVID-19. Material: peripheral blood. The CDR3 DNA reads as TGCAGCGTTGAAAAGGAGGTCACAGATACGCAGTATTTT. Translation gives CSVEKEVTDTQYF.